This TCR beta chain was sequenced for a study of T cell responses to AZD1222 COVID-19 vaccine. With respect to this clone: Its antigen is unknown.

The study, taken as a whole, reports: Clonal diversity was possibly underestimated; the donors were predominantly white British and more often female. Rises in breadth and depth of Spike-specific TCRs came after two AZD1222 doses.

Profiling relied on immunoSEQ multiplex PCR, and the TCRdb table lists in-frame clones only, not all of them. The sample has about 100,000 clones, approximately 89% seen once. V was pared by 8 bases and J by 4 bases, with 2 bases of the junction left unmatched. The CDR3 length is 14 residues. Looked up from germline, CDR1 is MDHEN and CDR2 is SYDVKM. V is TRBV28 and J is TRBJ2-1; 13 bases match TRBD2. Material: peripheral blood, obtained on day 0 of MenACWY control vaccination. The origin of this receptor is an adult in good health. This CDR3 reads CASLGLAGYNEQFF. The CDR3 region has the DNA TGTGCCAGCCTGGGACTAGCGGGGTACAATGAGCAGTTCTTC. Full variable domain (outside the CDR3, taken from reference TRBV28 and TRBJ2-1): DVKVTQSSRYLVKRTGEKVFLECVQDMDHENMFWYRQDPGLGLRLIYFSYDVKMKEKGDIPEGYSVSREKKERFSLILESASTNQTSMYLCASLGLAGYNEQFFGPGTRLTVL.